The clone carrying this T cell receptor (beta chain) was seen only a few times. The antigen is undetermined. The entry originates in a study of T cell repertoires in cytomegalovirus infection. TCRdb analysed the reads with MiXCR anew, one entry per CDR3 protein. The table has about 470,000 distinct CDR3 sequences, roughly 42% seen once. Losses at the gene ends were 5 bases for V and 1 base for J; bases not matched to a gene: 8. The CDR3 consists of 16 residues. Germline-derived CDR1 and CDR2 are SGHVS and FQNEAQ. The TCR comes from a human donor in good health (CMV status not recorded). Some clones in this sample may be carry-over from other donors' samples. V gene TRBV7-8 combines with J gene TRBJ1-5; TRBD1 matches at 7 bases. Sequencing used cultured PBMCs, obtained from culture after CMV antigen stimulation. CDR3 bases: TGTGCCAGCAGCAAACAGGGGAGGGAGAGCAATCAGCCCCAGCATTTT. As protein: CASSKQGRESNQPQHF.